Given below is one T cell receptor beta chain in context. Antigen: not known. The study ran its PCR with 60 Vbeta and 13 Jbeta primers. Produced via immunoSEQ multiplex PCR; TCRdb's table is partial and in-frame only. Of more than 140,000 clones listed, 60% to 80% are singletons. The data were obtained in a study of cytomegalovirus exposure and HLA in healthy donors. The study, taken as a whole, reports: 16,951 TCR beta sequences were associated with HLA alleles at 0.05 false discovery rate in a later analysis. Presence/absence analyses rested on an assumption that sequencing depth was roughly uniform across donors. While the bulk of TCR sequences proved rare, some public TCRs turned up in many donors. A classifier reportedly called cytomegalovirus status with high sensitivity and specificity.

The sequencing sample was made of PBMCs. The clonotype comes from a male donor in good health and CMV-seronegative.

DNA for the CDR3: TGTGCCAGCAGTGAAAACTTCGGCACAGATACGCAGTATTTT. Its translation: CASSENFGTDTQYF. The chain joins TRBV25-1 to TRBJ2-3; D gene unclear. The CDR3 extends over 14 amino acids. Per germline, CDR1 MGHDK and CDR2 SYGVNS. V lost 2 bases and J 1 base, leaving 7 bases between the germline ends.